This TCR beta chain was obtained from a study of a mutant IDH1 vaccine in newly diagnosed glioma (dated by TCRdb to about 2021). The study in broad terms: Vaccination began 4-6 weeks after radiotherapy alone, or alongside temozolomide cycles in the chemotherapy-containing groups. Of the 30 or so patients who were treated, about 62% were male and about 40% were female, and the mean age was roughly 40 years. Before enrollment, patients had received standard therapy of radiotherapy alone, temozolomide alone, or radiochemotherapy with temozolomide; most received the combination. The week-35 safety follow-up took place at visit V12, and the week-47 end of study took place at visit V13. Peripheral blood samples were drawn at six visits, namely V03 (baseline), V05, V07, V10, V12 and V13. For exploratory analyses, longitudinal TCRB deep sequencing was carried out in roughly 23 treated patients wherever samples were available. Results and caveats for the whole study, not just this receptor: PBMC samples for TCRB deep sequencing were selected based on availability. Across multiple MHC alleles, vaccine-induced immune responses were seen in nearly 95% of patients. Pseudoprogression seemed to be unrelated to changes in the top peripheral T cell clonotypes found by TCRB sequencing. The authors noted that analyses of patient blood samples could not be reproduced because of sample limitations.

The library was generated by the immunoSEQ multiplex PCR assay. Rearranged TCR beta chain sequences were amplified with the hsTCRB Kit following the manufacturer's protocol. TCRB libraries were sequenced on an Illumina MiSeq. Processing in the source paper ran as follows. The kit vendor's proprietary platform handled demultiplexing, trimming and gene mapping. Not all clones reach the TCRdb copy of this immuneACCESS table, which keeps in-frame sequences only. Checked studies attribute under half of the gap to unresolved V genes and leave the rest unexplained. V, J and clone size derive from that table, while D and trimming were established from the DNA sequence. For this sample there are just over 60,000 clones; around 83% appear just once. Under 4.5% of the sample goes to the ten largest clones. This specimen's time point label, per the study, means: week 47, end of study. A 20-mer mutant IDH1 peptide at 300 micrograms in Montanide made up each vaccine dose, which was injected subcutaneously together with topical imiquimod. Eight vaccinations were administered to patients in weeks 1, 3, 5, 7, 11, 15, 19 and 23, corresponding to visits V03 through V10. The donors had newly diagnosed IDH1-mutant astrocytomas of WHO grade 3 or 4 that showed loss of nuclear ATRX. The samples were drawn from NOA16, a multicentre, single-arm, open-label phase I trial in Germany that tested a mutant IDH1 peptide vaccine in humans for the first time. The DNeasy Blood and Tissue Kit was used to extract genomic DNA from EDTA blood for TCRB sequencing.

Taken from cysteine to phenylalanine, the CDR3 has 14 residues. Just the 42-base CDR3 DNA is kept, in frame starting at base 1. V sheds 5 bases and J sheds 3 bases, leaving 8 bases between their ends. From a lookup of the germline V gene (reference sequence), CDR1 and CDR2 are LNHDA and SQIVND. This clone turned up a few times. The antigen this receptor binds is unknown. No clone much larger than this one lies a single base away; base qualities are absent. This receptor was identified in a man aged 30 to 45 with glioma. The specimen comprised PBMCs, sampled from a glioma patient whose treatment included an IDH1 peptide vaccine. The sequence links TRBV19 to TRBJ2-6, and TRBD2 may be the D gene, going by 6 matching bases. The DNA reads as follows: TGTGCCAGTAGTCGGGACTTTGGGGCCAACGTCCTGACTTTC. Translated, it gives CASSRDFGANVLTF.